This section outlines one T cell receptor (beta chain) sequence together with its context. Its target antigen remains unknown. Base quality data are lacking; no much larger clone is found one base away. The library was obtained by the immunoSEQ multiplex PCR assay. The source is immuneACCESS, and TCRdb retained only in-frame sequences with V and J called. Part of the clones is not carried over; for the studies checked, unresolved V genes explain less than half of this, and the remainder is unexplained. The sample table records under 200,000 clones; roughly 91% of these occur just once. The ten top clones hold approximately 1.4% of the sample. The germline V gene provides CDR1 MDHEN and CDR2 SYDVKM. Including the terminal cysteine and phenylalanine, the CDR3 comprises 14 residues. The read is trimmed to its CDR3 DNA, 42 bases read in frame from base 1. V is shortened by 0 bases, J by 0 bases, and the region joining them spans 6 bases.

The data were obtained in a study of control samples from healthy donors and cancer patients (dated by TCRdb to between 2020 and 2021). This TCR was recovered from a woman aged 25 to 39 in good health. Material for sequencing was blood. The sequence joins TRBV28 to TRBJ2-7; D gene: possibly TRBD2, on 5 matching bases. The CDR3 here reads CASSLWRDSYEQYF. The sequence in DNA is TGTGCCAGCAGTTTATGGAGGGACTCCTACGAGCAGTACTTC.